This T cell receptor beta chain was sequenced in a study of blood T cell repertoires in COVID-19. Study-wide context: Researchers got acute and convalescent COVID-19 samples from the United States, Italy and Spain. Sources were T cells, B-cell-depleted T cells, or PBMCs; the material itself was cDNA or gDNA.

Researchers sorted participants into cohorts using their self-reported clinical history. During the 2 weeks before they entered the study, exposed participants had met someone with a PCR-confirmed or clinician-diagnosed COVID-19 case. TCRdb's table, derived via immunoSEQ multiplex PCR, lists solely in-frame clones and lacks some. The data hold fewer than 250,000 clones, with 85% to 90% observed a single time. This clone was counted a few times. Sample: PBMCs or T cells enriched from blood (not recorded which). The origin of this receptor is a man aged 25-45 years who had been exposed to COVID-19.

CDR3 loop: CASSELAGGIGELFF. The CDR3 DNA reads TGTGCCAGCAGTGAATTGGCAGGGGGCATCGGGGAGCTGTTTTTT. The chain carries TRBV6-1 and TRBJ2-2; TRBD1 agrees at 8 bases. The trim removed 2 bases at V and 7 bases at J, leaving 6 bases unmatched. The CDR3 totals 15 residues. In germline, CDR1 is MNHNS, CDR2 SASEGT.